The clone carrying this T cell receptor beta chain was detected ten times or more. What it binds is not known. The record originates from a study of glioma-infiltrating T cells. General observations from the study: Tissue-blood divergence was below expectation in non-neoplastic patients, above in gliomas. CDR3 overlap between tissue and blood was very small.

Amplification of TCR alpha and beta CDR3 regions from RNA used iRepertoire nested multiplex PCR. TCRdb independently ran MiXCR on the multiplex PCR reads; one entry per CDR3 protein. The profile covers under 150,000 distinct CDR3 sequences, with around 23% appearing a single time and about a quarter taken by the ten largest. The specimen sequenced was glioma tissue, nonneoplastic brain tissue, or PBMCs (not recorded which). This sequence originates from a human donor with low-grade glioma or glioblastoma, undergoing nonglioma brain surgery, or in good health (not recorded which).

CDR3 bases: TGTGCCAGCAGCCGCACTGCAGGGGGCTACGAGCAGTACGTC. It is translated as CASSRTAGGYEQYV. The gene calls are TRBV6-1 and TRBJ2-7; the match to TRBD1 covers 7 bases. Losses at the gene ends were 6 bases for V and 3 bases for J; bases not matched to a gene: 8. Looked up from germline, CDR1 is MNHNS and CDR2 is SASEGT. The CDR3 contains 14 residues.